The 13 T cell receptor beta chains below were found in one sample sequenced in a study of T-cell reconstitution after alpha-beta-depleted transplantation in children. This sample's TCRbeta library carried unique molecular identifier barcodes. In TCRdb, the PCR reads were re-called with MiXCR into one record per CDR3 protein. The top ten clones hold about 21% of a sample with about 98,000 distinct CDR3 sequences, roughly a quarter of them seen once. The sequenced sample was PBMCs, obtained before TCRalphabeta/CD19-depleted stem cell transplant. All receptors come from a boy aged 2 to 10 with acute lymphoblastic leukemia, due to receive a stem cell transplant.

J is TRBJ2-4 and V is TRBV7-2; 8 nucleotides match TRBD1. This CDR3 contains 15 residues. Germline values: CDR1 SGHTA, CDR2 FQGNSA. V was clipped by 3 bases and J by 9 bases; unmatched bases: 10. The CDR3 loop is CASSFLQGAMSIQYF. The CDR3 bases are TGTGCCAGCAGCTTTCTCCAGGGGGCTATGAGCATTCAGTACTTC.

The V gene is TRBV28, the J gene TRBJ1-2; D is possibly TRBD1 (5 bases). Germline V gene lookup returns CDR1 MDHEN and CDR2 SYDVKM. The CDR3 length is 13 residues. V was cut by 5 bases and J by 8 bases, with 15 bases left in between. The CDR3 spells CASSELTGSGYTF. The CDR3 DNA reads as TGTGCCAGCAGTGAATTAACAGGAAGCGGCTACACCTTC.

There are many counts of this clonotype. The rearrangement links TRBV6-1 to TRBJ2-7; 8 nucleotides line up with TRBD2. The CDR3 loop spans 13 amino acids. Germline CDR1 reads MNHNS; CDR2 reads SASEGT. The V and J ends lost 10 bases and 6 bases, in that order; junction bases with no gene match: 11. CDR3: CATQLAEGSEQYF. In DNA, the CDR3 is TGTGCCACCCAACTAGCGGAGGGTTCCGAGCAGTACTTC.

As for this clonotype: Its ends do not fully match the called genes, so a read error is possible. The genes are TRBV6-9 and TRBJ2-3, with TRBD2 matching over 10 bases. The CDR3 sequence is 24 residues long. CDR1 MNHGY and CDR2 SVAAGI come from the germline V gene. The DNA for the CDR3 is TGTGCCATCAGTTATCCGGACAGGGCCCCCTTGACTAGCGGGCCTCCAACTAGCACAGATACGCAGTATTTT. Residues: CAISYPDRAPLTSGPPTSTDTQYF.

This clonotype was observed a handful of times. The chain joins TRBV28 to TRBJ2-2; 7 positions agree with TRBD1. V was clipped by 5 bases and J by 3 bases; unmatched bases: 6. This CDR3 has 15 amino acids. Germline loops: CDR1 MDHEN, CDR2 SYDVKM. CDR3 DNA sequence: TGTGCCAGCAGTCCCCCCGACAGGGACACCGGGGAGCTGTTTTTT. Its protein product is CASSPPDRDTGELFF.

This clonotype showed up many times. The chain has TRBV3-1 and TRBJ2-7; TRBD1 matches 8 bases. The junction had 4 bases not matched to a gene; V was cut back by 5 bases and J by 4 bases. Germline CDR1 is LGHDT and CDR2 is YNNKEL (reference sequence). This CDR3 is 13 amino acids long. CDR3 protein: CASSFDRGYEQYF. The CDR3 DNA reads as TGTGCCAGCAGCTTCGACAGGGGATACGAGCAGTACTTC.

The chain carries TRBV5-1 and TRBJ2-1, with 10 bases aligning to TRBD2. Germline V lookup: CDR1 SGHRS, CDR2 YFSETQ. The CDR3 spans 17 residues. V gave up 4 bases and J gave up 8 bases; unmatched junction bases: 15. The CDR3 DNA follows: TGCGCCAGCAGCCTGCTGCTAGCGGGAGAAAGGGGGGATGAGCAGTTCTTC. Protein product: CASSLLLAGERGDEQFF.

Only a few counts were recorded for this clonotype. This chain links TRBV29-1 with TRBJ2-1; D is perhaps TRBD1 (6 bases). The CDR3 covers 13 residues. Germline V gene sequence: CDR1 SQVTM, CDR2 ANQGSEA. V dropped 5 bases and J dropped 5 bases, with 13 bases sitting between them. The CDR3 DNA sequence: TGCAGCGTTTCGCAGGGGCGCCACAATGAGCAGTTCTTC. Amino acid sequence: CSVSQGRHNEQFF.

This clonotype was observed a few times. V and J are TRBV7-2 and TRBJ2-5, with D possibly being TRBD2 (6 bases). Trimming removed 3 bases from V and 5 bases from J, with 10 bases in between. Germline-derived CDR1 and CDR2 are SGHTA and FQGNSA. The CDR3 loop spans 13 amino acids. The chain's CDR3 is CASSFPGVETQYF. DNA of the CDR3: TGTGCCAGCAGCTTCCCGGGAGTGGAGACCCAGTACTTC.

This clonotype appeared a few times. The chain has TRBV20-1 and TRBJ1-5; D unclear. V shed 3 bases and J shed 5 bases, with 14 bases lying between them. The CDR3 totals 14 residues. CDR1 is DFQATT, CDR2 SNEGSKA, per germline (reference sequence). The CDR3 protein is CSASDQPLDQPQHF. The CDR3 bases are TGCAGTGCTAGTGATCAGCCATTGGATCAGCCCCAGCATTTT.

V is TRBV5-1 and J is TRBJ2-5, with a possible D match to TRBD2 (6 bases). Germline V gene lookup returns CDR1 SGHRS and CDR2 YFSETQ. The CDR3 is made up of 14 amino acids. V was cut by 1 base and J by 5 bases, with 12 bases left in between. CDR3 sequence: CASSLSTGEETQYF. The CDR3 DNA reads as TGCGCCAGCAGCTTGTCGACGGGAGAGGAGACCCAGTACTTC.

V gene TRBV29-1 combines with J gene TRBJ1-2, with D uncertain. Germline assignment: CDR1 SQVTM and CDR2 ANQGSEA. The CDR3 sequence is 13 residues long. Trimming removed 0 bases from V and 0 bases from J, with 5 bases in between. The CDR3 coding sequence is TGCAGCGTTGAAGAGCCAACTAACTATGGCTACACCTTC. Translating it yields CSVEEPTNYGYTF.

This clonotype was counted between two and nine times. V is TRBV9 and J is TRBJ2-7; perhaps TRBD2 as D (6 bases). Trimming shortened V by 4 bases and J by 0 bases, and 14 bases separated the two germline ends. Germline CDR1 is SGDLS and CDR2 is YYNGEE. The CDR3 loop spans 15 amino acids. The CDR3 DNA reads TGTGCCAGCAGCCCCCTCGAGGGAGGCTCCTACGAGCAGTACTTC. Translation gives CASSPLEGGSYEQYF.